This T cell receptor (beta chain) was obtained from a study of blood T cell repertoires in COVID-19. Overall study context: Acute and convalescent COVID-19 specimens originated in the United States, Italy and Spain. T cells, B-cell-depleted T cells, or PBMCs provided the cDNA or gDNA that served as material.

Per the original data handling: Using reference gene primer amplification, nucleated cell counts were estimated. The table came from immunoSEQ multiplex PCR; TCRdb's copy has only in-frame clones and leaves some out. Clone size and V and J calls were adopted from that table, with D and trimming inferred from the DNA. The data contain hundreds of thousands of clones, 85% to 90% of them singletons. The V end lost 1 base, the J end lost 3 bases, and 15 bases lay between the germline ends. The germline V gene has CDR1 MGHRA and CDR2 YSYEKL. CDR3 size: 16 residues. The receptor was derived from a woman aged 45 to 65 with COVID-19, enrolled during active disease. Sequencing used peripheral blood. The V gene is TRBV4-1, the J gene TRBJ1-2, with D unresolved. CDR3 amino acids: CASSQGHLGRDYGYTF. CDR3 in DNA: TGCGCCAGCAGCCAAGGGCACCTAGGGAGGGACTATGGCTACACCTTC.